This T cell receptor (beta chain) was recorded in a study of molecular identifiers for immune sequencing clone quantification. The use of previously described methods and listed TCR primers produced the bulk TCR libraries. TCRdb re-called the PCR reads through MiXCR, storing one row per CDR3 protein. The table includes about 300,000 distinct CDR3 sequences, around a fifth detected once. Using a CD8+CD4-CCR7+CD45RA+ phenotype, naive CD8 T cells were sorted. This clonotype was found many times. The source of this sequence is a human donor in good health. Some libraries in this study had Jurkat cell RNA spiked in. The sample comprised naive CD8+ T cells from blood, with Jurkat cell RNA spiked in. Subset specified: FACS-sorted CD8+CD4-CCR7+CD45RA+ naive T cells.

DNA of the CDR3: TGCGCCAGCAGCCAAGCACTAGCGGAGGGAGATACGCAGTATTTT. Its protein is CASSQALAEGDTQYF. The chain uses TRBV4-1 and TRBJ2-3; 8 bases match TRBD2. Germline loops: CDR1 MGHRA, CDR2 YSYEKL. The V gene end was trimmed by 1 base and the J gene end by 5 bases; junction bases not matched to a gene: 5. The CDR3 runs to 15 residues.